Shown below are 27 T cell receptor beta chains from a single sample sequenced in a study of cytomegalovirus exposure and HLA in healthy donors. The PCR made use of 60 Vbeta and 13 Jbeta primers. Assay: immunoSEQ multiplex PCR; the TCRdb copy retains only in-frame clones and omits some. The sample lists more than 150,000 clones; roughly 82% were seen once. Sample: PBMCs. Every receptor here comes from a man between 40 and 49 years old in good health and CMV-seronegative.

The V and J genes are TRBV6-5 and TRBJ2-3; 10 positions match TRBD1. V gave up 0 bases and J gave up 4 bases; unmatched junction bases: 4. The CDR3 length is 16 residues. Germline V gives CDR1 MNHEY, CDR2 SVGAGI. CDR3 bases: TGTGCCAGCAGTTACTCGAGGACAGGGGGGGCAGATACGCAGTATTTT. Translated: CASSYSRTGGADTQYF.

This clone was seen a handful of times. The rearrangement uses TRBV25-1 and TRBJ1-6; 8 nucleotides align to TRBD1. The CDR3 spans 17 residues. Germline CDR1 and CDR2: MGHDK and SYGVNS. V lost 6 bases to trimming and J lost 0 bases; unmatched junction nucleotides: 7. For the CDR3, the DNA is TGTGCCAGCAGCTCGGACAGGGCCAGCTCCTATAATTCACCCCTCCACTTT. Its translation: CASSSDRASSYNSPLHF.

The count of this clone is one. The chain uses TRBV19 and TRBJ1-2; D might be TRBD1 (6 bases). The CDR3 runs to 13 residues. Germline V gene data show CDR1 as LNHDA and CDR2 as SQIVND (reference sequence). Trimming took 5 bases from V and 5 from J, leaving 12 bases between them. CDR3 loop: CASSSSQGYGYTF. In nucleotides, the CDR3 is TGTGCCAGTAGTTCATCACAGGGATATGGCTACACCTTC.

The chain has TRBV4-3 and TRBJ2-1; TRBD2 matches 13 bases. The CDR3 has 15 amino acids. Germline CDR1 and CDR2: LGHNA and YSLEER. V was pared by 5 bases and J by 7 bases, with 5 bases of the junction left unmatched. Here the CDR3 reads CASSLGLAGNNEQFF. The CDR3 DNA is TGCGCCAGCAGCTTGGGACTAGCGGGGAATAATGAGCAGTTCTTC.

This clone came up once. V gene TRBV7-2 combines with J gene TRBJ2-7; 11 bases map to TRBD2. CDR1 and CDR2 from the germline V gene are SGHTA and FQGNSA. The CDR3 is made up of 15 amino acids. V shed 1 base, J shed 6 bases, and the junction held 5 bases outside the gene matches. In nucleotides, the CDR3 is TGTGCCAGCAGCTTAGTGGGGACTAGCGGAAGCGAGCAGTACTTC. It is translated as CASSLVGTSGSEQYF.

This chain links TRBV10-3 with TRBJ2-3; D may be TRBD2 (6 bases). CDR1 and CDR2 from the germline V gene are ENHRY and SYGVKD. The V end lost 0 bases, the J end lost 0 bases, and 7 bases lay between the germline ends. CDR3 length: 15 amino acids. CDR3 sequence: CAISESGGSTDTQYF. The DNA for the CDR3 is TGTGCCATCAGTGAGTCGGGGGGAAGCACAGATACGCAGTATTTT.

This clone occurred a few times. Here the CDR3 DNA reads TGTGCCAGCAGCTATGGACAGGGTGAGAACACTGAAGCTTTCTTT. It yields the protein CASSYGQGENTEAFF. The chain employs TRBV7-8 and TRBJ1-1; 8 bases are shared with TRBD1. CDR1 and CDR2 from the germline V gene are SGHVS and FQNEAQ. This CDR3 region has 15 residues. The V gene end was trimmed by 4 bases and the J gene end by 1 base; junction bases not matched to a gene: 5.

This chain connects TRBV7-2 to TRBJ1-5; the D gene is possibly TRBD1 (5 bases). Germline V lookup: CDR1 SGHTA, CDR2 FQGNSA. V was shortened by 7 bases and J by 6 bases, with 13 bases between the two germline ends. This CDR3 is built from 13 residues. The CDR3 protein is CASKIGQGQPQHF. In nucleotides, the CDR3 is TGTGCCAGCAAAATAGGGCAGGGTCAGCCCCAGCATTTT.

The rearrangement links TRBV19 to TRBJ1-6; 8 bases are shared with TRBD1. The V and J ends lost 1 base and 10 bases, in that order; junction bases with no gene match: 6. CDR3 length: 15 residues. Per germline, CDR1 LNHDA and CDR2 SQIVND (reference sequence). CDR3 protein: CASSIVGGQGSPLHF. As DNA, the CDR3 is TGTGCCAGTAGTATAGTGGGCGGACAGGGCTCACCCCTCCACTTT. Full variable domain (remainder filled in from reference TRBV19 and TRBJ1-6): DGGITQSPKYLFRKEGQNVTLSCEQNLNHDAMYWYRQDPGQGLRLIYYSQIVNDFQKGDIAEGYSVSREKKESFPLTVTSAQKNPTAFYLCASSIVGGQGSPLHFGNGTRLTVT.

V is TRBV7-3 and J is TRBJ2-2; the match to TRBD2 covers 8 bases. The V and J ends lost 5 bases and 4 bases, in that order; junction bases with no gene match: 6. Germline V lookup: CDR1 SGHTA, CDR2 FQGTGA. The CDR3 has 15 residues. This CDR3 reads CASSPGGTSTGELFF. The CDR3 DNA sequence: TGTGCCAGCAGCCCGGGGGGGACAAGCACCGGGGAGCTGTTTTTT.

The J gene is TRBJ2-1, the V gene TRBV4-3, with D perhaps matching TRBD2 (5 bases). Germline V gene lookup returns CDR1 LGHNA and CDR2 YSLEER. V lost 1 base and J 0 bases, leaving 7 bases between the germline ends. The CDR3 is 15 amino acids. CDR3 region: CASSQGTSSYNEQFF. As DNA, the CDR3 is TGCGCCAGCAGCCAAGGTACTAGCTCCTACAATGAGCAGTTCTTC.

This chain joins TRBV2 and TRBJ1-5; D gene uncertain. Germline-derived CDR1 and CDR2 are SNHLY and FYNNEI. The CDR3 is 14 residues long. V lost 0 bases, J lost 5 bases, and 8 bases lay in between. CDR3 bases: TGTGCCAGCAGTGAAGCGGCAGGTTATCAGCCCCAGCATTTT. This sequence encodes CASSEAAGYQPQHF.

This rearrangement joins TRBV6-5 to TRBJ2-5, with D possibly TRBD1 on 5 matching bases. CDR1 and CDR2 (germline): MNHEY, SVGAGI. The CDR3 totals 13 residues. Trimming removed 4 bases at V and 5 bases at J, with 11 bases between. CDR3 residues: CASSLQVQETQYF. The CDR3 DNA reads TGTGCCAGCAGTTTACAGGTGCAGGAGACCCAGTACTTC.

This chain links TRBV6-1 with TRBJ2-1; possible D gene TRBD2, 6 bases. Germline loops: CDR1 MNHNS, CDR2 SASEGT. The CDR3 sequence is 13 residues long. Trimming pared 4 bases from V and 10 bases from J, leaving 14 bases between. The CDR3 nucleotides read TGTGCCAGCAGTGGTTTCACTAGCTACGAGCAGTTCTTC. It encodes CASSGFTSYEQFF.

CDR3: CASSLVSVSGDSPLHF. In nucleotides, the CDR3 is TGTGCCAGCAGCTTGGTTTCCGTTTCGGGTGATTCACCCCTCCACTTT. The chain joins TRBV5-6 to TRBJ1-6; D remains unclear. CDR3 length: 16 amino acids. V gave up 0 bases and J gave up 8 bases, with 15 bases separating them. Per the germline V gene, CDR1 is SGHDT and CDR2 is YYEEEE.

The chain links TRBV7-6 to TRBJ2-2; 14 positions match TRBD2. Germline CDR1 reads SGHVS; CDR2 reads FNYEAQ. The CDR3 runs 19 residues. The ends lost 1 base at V and 6 bases at J; junction bases unmatched: 10. The CDR3 sequence: CASSLEAGLAGVFPGELFF. CDR3 nucleotides: TGTGCCAGCAGCTTAGAGGCGGGACTAGCGGGAGTATTTCCCGGGGAGCTGTTTTTT.

The chain carries TRBV5-1 and TRBJ2-7, with D possibly matching TRBD1 (5 bases). V shed 4 bases and J shed 3 bases, with 14 bases lying between them. Germline CDR1 and CDR2: SGHRS and YFSETQ. The CDR3 sequence is 14 residues long. CDR3 protein: CASSRQIADYEQYF. The CDR3 DNA sequence: TGCGCCAGCAGCAGACAGATTGCAGACTACGAGCAGTACTTC.

The CDR3 spells CASSYVQFTEAFF. CDR3 coding DNA: TGTGCCAGCAGTTACGTACAGTTCACTGAAGCTTTCTTT. This chain joins TRBV6-5 and TRBJ1-1; D is unresolved. CDR1 is MNHEY, CDR2 SVGAGI, per germline. The CDR3 consists of 13 residues. The germline V and J ends were trimmed by 2 bases and 4 bases, with 8 bases remaining between them.

In DNA form, the CDR3 reads TGTGCCAGCAGCCCGGAGGGGGGGGGTGAGCAGTTCTTC. Its translation is CASSPEGGGEQFF. The V and J genes are TRBV7-2 and TRBJ2-1, with TRBD2 as a possible D gene (7 bases). From germline, CDR1 is SGHTA and CDR2 FQGNSA. Trimming took 5 bases from V and 9 from J, leaving 14 bases between them. The CDR3 has 13 amino acids.

This chain links TRBV29-1 with TRBJ1-5; D ambiguous. Trimming took off 7 bases at V and 6 bases at J, with 16 bases between the two ends. The CDR3 covers 13 residues. In germline, CDR1 is SQVTM, CDR2 ANQGSEA. The CDR3 region has the DNA TGCAGCGCCTCACGAGGAGGAGGTCAGCCCCAGCATTTT. The encoded protein is CSASRGGGQPQHF.

The CDR3 is CASTPGNLARADTQYF. The CDR3 DNA reads TGTGCCAGCACCCCAGGAAACTTGGCGCGCGCAGATACGCAGTATTTT. The V and J genes are TRBV7-2 and TRBJ2-3; D remains ambiguous. The V end lost 7 bases, the J end lost 4 bases, and 21 bases lay between the germline ends. CDR3 length equals 16 residues. Germline CDR1 and CDR2: SGHTA and FQGNSA.

This chain connects TRBV7-2 to TRBJ2-5; the match to TRBD2 covers 13 bases. The V gene end was trimmed by 2 bases and the J gene end by 4 bases; junction bases not matched to a gene: 10. This CDR3 has 18 residues. Germline V gene data show CDR1 as SGHTA and CDR2 as FQGNSA. The CDR3 bases are TGTGCCAGCAGCTTAACTTTAGGACTAGCGGGAGCGGGAGAGACCCAGTACTTC. This encodes CASSLTLGLAGAGETQYF.

This sequence joins TRBV15 and TRBJ1-4; D remains unclear. Trimming shortened V by 1 base and J by 8 bases, and 8 bases separated the two germline ends. Germline V gives CDR1 LNHNV, CDR2 YYDKDF (reference sequence). CDR3 length: 13 residues. The CDR3 here is CATSRGAREKLFF. CDR3 nucleotide sequence: TGTGCCACCAGCAGAGGGGCACGGGAAAAACTGTTTTTT.

The V gene is TRBV10-3, the J gene TRBJ1-2; D not resolved. Deletions cut 7 bases from V and 8 bases from J, with 23 bases between. The germline V gene has CDR1 ENHRY and CDR2 SYGVKD. The CDR3 extends over 15 amino acids. The CDR3 region has the DNA TGTGCCATCACCCCGCTGGGCGGGGAGATGTTGGGCTACACCTTC. Residues: CAITPLGGEMLGYTF.

The V and J genes are TRBV30 and TRBJ1-6; TRBD1 agrees at 8 bases. Germline trimming cut 4 bases from V and 7 bases from J; bases unmatched to any gene: 6. This CDR3 has 14 residues. Germline V gene lookup returns CDR1 GTSNPN and CDR2 SVGIG (reference sequence). CDR3 sequence (DNA): TGTGCCTGGACAGGGGGCGAGGTGAATTCACCCCTCCACTTT. This encodes CAWTGGEVNSPLHF. The full variable domain, its missing parts supplied by reference TRBV30 and TRBJ1-6, is SQTIHQWPATLVQPVGSPLSLECTVEGTSNPNLYWYRQAAGRGLQLLFYSVGIGQISSEVPQNLSASRPQDRQFILSSKKLLLSDSGFYLCAWTGGEVNSPLHFGNGTRLTVT.

The chain couples TRBV4-1 to TRBJ1-1; the D is unclear. Germline CDR1 reads MGHRA; CDR2 reads YSYEKL. The CDR3 covers 15 residues. Trimming removed 0 bases at V and 1 base at J, with 9 bases between. DNA for the CDR3: TGCGCCAGCAGCCAAGATAAACCAGGGAACACTGAAGCTTTCTTT. Its protein is CASSQDKPGNTEAFF.

The chain is built from TRBV7-9 and TRBJ2-1; TRBD2 might be the D (5 bases). CDR1 SEHNR and CDR2 FQNEAQ come from the germline V gene (reference sequence). V was clipped by 0 bases and J by 10 bases, with 13 bases between them. The length of the CDR3 is 14 residues. CDR3 region: CASSLAGVLEEQFF. CDR3 DNA: TGTGCCAGCAGCTTAGCGGGAGTCCTCGAAGAGCAGTTCTTC.